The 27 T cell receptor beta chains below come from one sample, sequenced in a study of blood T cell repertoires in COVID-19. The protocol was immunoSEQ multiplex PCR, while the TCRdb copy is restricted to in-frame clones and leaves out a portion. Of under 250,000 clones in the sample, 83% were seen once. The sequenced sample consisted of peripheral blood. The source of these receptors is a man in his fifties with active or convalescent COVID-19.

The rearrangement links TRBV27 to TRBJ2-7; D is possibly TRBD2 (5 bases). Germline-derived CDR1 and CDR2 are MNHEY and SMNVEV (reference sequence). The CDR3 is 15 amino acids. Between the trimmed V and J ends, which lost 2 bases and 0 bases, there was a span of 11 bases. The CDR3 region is CASSLTRVSSYEQYF. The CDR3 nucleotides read TGTGCCAGCAGTTTAACTAGGGTGAGCTCCTACGAGCAGTACTTC.

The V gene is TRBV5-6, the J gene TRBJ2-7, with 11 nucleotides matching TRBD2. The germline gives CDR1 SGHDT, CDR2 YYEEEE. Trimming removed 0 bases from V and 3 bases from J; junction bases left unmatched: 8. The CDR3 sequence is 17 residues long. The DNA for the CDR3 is TGTGCCAGCAGCTTGGATATAGCGGGGGGGCTCCACTACGAGCAGTACTTC. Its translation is CASSLDIAGGLHYEQYF.

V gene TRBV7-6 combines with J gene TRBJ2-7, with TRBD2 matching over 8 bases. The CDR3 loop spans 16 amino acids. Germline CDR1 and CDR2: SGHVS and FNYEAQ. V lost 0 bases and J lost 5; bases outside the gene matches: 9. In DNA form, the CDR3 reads TGTGCCAGCAGCTTAGCGACAAGCGGGGGCCCCCACGAGCAGTACTTC. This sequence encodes CASSLATSGGPHEQYF.

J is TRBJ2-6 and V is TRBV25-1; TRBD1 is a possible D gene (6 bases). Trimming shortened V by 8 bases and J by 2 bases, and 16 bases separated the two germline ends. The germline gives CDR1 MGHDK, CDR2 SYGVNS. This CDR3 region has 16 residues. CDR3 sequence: CASAEPGAAGANVLTF. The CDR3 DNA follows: TGTGCCAGCGCCGAACCAGGGGCGGCTGGGGCCAACGTCCTGACTTTC. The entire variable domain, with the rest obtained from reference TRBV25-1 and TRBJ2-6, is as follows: EADIYQTPRYLVIGTGKKITLECSQTMGHDKMYWYQQDPGMELHLIHYSYGVNSTEKGDLSSESTVSRIRTEHFPLTLESARPSHTSQYLCASAEPGAAGANVLTFGAGSRLTVL.

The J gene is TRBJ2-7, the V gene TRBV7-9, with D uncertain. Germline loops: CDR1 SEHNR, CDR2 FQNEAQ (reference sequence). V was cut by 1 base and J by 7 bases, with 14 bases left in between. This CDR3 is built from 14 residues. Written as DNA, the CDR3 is TGTGCCAGCAGCTTAGAAACTAAATCGAGGGAGCAGTACTTC. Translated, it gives CASSLETKSREQYF.

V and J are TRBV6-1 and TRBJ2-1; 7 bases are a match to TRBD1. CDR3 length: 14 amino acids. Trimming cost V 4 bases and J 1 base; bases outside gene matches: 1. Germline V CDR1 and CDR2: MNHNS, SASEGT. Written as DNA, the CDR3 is TGTGCCAGCAGTGTGGGACAGTCCTACAATGAGCAGTTCTTC. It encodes CASSVGQSYNEQFF.

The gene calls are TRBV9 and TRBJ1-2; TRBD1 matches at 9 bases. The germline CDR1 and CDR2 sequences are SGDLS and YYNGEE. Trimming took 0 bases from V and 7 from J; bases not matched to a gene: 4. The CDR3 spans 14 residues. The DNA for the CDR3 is TGTGCCAGCAGCGTAGAAGGGACAGGGTCTGGCTACACCTTC. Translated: CASSVEGTGSGYTF.

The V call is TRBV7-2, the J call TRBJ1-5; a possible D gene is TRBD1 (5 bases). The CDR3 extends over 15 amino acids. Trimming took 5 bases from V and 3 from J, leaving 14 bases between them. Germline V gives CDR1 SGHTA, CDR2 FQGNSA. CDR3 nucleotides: TGTGCCAGCAGCCGGGGGGGATGGGACAATCAGCCCCAGCATTTT. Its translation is CASSRGGWDNQPQHF. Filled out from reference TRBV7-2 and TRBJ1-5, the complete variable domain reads GAGVSQSPSNKVTEKGKDVELRCDPISGHTALYWYRQSLGQGLEFLIYFQGNSAPDKSGLPSDRFSAERTGGSVSTLTIQRTQQEDSAVYLCASSRGGWDNQPQHFGDGTRLSIL.

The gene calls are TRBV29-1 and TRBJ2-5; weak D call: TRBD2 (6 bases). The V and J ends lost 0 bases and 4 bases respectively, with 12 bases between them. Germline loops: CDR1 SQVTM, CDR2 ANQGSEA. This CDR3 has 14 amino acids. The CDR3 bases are TGCAGCGTTGAAGATCGTGGGCGGGGAGAGACCCAGTACTTC. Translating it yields CSVEDRGRGETQYF.

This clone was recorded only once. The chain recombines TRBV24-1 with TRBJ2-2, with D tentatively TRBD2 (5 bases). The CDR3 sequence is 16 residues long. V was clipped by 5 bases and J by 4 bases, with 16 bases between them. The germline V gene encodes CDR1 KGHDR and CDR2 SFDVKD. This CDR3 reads CATSGHLGAGTGELFF. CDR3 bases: TGTGCCACCAGTGGCCACCTCGGCGCGGGCACCGGGGAGCTGTTTTTT.

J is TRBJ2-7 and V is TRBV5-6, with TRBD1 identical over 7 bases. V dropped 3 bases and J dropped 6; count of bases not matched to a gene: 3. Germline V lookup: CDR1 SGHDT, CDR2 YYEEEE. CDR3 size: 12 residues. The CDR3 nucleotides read TGTGCCAGCAGCTACGGGACAGCCGAGCAGTACTTC. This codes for CASSYGTAEQYF. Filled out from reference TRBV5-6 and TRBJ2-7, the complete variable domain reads DAGVTQSPTHLIKTRGQQVTLRCSPKSGHDTVSWYQQALGQGPQFIFQYYEEEERQRGNFPDRFSGHQFPNYSSELNVNALLLGDSALYLCASSYGTAEQYFGPGTRLTVT.

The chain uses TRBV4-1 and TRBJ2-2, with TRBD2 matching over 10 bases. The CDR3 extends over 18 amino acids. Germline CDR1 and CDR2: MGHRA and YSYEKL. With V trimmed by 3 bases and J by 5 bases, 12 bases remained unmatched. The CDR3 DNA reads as TGCGCCAGCAGCCACCTCAGCGGGGGGGCTGGATTTACCGGGGAGCTGTTTTTT. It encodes CASSHLSGGAGFTGELFF.

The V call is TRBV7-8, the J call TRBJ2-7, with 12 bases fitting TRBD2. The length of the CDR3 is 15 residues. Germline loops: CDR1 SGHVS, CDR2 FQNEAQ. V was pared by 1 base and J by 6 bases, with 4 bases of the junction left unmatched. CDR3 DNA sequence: TGTGCCAGCAGCTTAGAAAGACTAGCGGGAGCCGAGCAGTACTTC. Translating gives CASSLERLAGAEQYF.

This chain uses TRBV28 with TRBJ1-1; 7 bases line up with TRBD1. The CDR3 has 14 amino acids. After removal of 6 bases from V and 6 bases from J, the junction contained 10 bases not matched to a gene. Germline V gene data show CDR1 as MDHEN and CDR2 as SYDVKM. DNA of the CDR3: TGTGCCAGCAGCCTAAGGGGGCGCGCGGCTGAAGCTTTCTTT. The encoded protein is CASSLRGRAAEAFF.

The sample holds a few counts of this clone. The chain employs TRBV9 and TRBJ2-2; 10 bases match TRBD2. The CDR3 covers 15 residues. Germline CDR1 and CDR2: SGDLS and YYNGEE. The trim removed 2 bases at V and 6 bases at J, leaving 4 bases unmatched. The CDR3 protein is CASSVIAGGPGELFF. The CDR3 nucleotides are TGTGCCAGCAGCGTCATAGCGGGAGGTCCCGGGGAGCTGTTTTTT.

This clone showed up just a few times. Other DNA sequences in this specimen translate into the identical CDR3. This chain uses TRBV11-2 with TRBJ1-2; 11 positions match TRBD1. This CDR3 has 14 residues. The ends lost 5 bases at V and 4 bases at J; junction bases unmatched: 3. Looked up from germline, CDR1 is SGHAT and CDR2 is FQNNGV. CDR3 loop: CASSPGTGGYGYTF. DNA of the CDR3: TGTGCCAGCAGCCCAGGGACAGGGGGCTATGGCTACACCTTC. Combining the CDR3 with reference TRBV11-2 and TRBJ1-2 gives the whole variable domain EAGVAQSPRYKIIEKRQSVAFWCNPISGHATLYWYQQILGQGPKLLIQFQNNGVVDDSQLPKDRFSAERLKGVDSTLKIQPAKLEDSAVYLCASSPGTGGYGYTFGSGTRLTVV.

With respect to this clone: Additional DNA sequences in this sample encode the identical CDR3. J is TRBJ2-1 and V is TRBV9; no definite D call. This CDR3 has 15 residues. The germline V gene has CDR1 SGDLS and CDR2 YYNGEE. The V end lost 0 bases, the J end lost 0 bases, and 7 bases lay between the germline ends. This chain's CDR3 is CASSVEDSSYNEQFF. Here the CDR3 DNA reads TGTGCCAGCAGCGTAGAAGACTCCTCCTACAATGAGCAGTTCTTC.

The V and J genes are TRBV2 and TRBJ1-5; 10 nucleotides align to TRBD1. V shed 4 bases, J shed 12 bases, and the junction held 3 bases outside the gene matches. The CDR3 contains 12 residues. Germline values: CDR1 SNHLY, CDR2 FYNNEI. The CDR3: CASSVRDRGQHF. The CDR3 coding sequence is TGTGCCAGCAGTGTCCGGGACAGGGGCCAGCATTTT.

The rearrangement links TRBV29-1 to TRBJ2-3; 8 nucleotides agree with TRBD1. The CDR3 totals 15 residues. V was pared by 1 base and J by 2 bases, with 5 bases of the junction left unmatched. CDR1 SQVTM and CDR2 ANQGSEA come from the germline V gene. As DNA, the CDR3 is TGCAGCGTTGAAGCCACAGGGGGAGCCACAGATACGCAGTATTTT. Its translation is CSVEATGGATDTQYF.

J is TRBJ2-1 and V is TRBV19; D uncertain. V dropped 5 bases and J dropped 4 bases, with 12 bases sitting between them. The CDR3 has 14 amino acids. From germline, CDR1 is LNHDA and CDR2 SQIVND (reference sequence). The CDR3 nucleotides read TGTGCCAGTAGTCTATTGACTGCATACAATGAGCAGTTCTTC. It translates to CASSLLTAYNEQFF.

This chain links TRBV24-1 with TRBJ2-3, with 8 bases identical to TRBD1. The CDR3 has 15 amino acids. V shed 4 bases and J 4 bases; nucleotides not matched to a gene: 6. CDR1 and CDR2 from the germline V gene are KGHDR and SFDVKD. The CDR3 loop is CATSDPGQGPDTQYF. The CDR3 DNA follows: TGTGCCACCAGTGACCCCGGACAGGGCCCAGATACGCAGTATTTT.

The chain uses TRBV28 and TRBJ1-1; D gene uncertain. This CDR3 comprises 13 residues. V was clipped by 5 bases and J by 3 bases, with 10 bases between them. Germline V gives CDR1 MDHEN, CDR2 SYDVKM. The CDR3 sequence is CASSLMGDTEAFF. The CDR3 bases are TGTGCCAGCAGTCTTATGGGAGACACTGAAGCTTTCTTT.

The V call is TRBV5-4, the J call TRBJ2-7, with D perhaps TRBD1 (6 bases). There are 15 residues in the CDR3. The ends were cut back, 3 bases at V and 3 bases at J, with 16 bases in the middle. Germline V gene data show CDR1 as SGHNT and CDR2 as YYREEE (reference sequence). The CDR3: CASSWAGTPDYEQYF. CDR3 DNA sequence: TGTGCCAGCAGCTGGGCCGGGACACCCGACTACGAGCAGTACTTC.

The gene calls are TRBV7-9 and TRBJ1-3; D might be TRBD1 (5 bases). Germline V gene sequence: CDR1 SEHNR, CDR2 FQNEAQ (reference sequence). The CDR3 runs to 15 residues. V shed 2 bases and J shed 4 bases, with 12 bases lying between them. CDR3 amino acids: CASSLPPGGGNTIYF. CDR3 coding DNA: TGTGCCAGCAGCTTACCCCCCGGGGGGGGAAACACCATATATTTT.

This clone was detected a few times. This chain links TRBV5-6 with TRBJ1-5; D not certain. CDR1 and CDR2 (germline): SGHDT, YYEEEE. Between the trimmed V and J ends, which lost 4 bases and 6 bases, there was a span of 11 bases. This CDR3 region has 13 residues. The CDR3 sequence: CASSRTVGQPQHF. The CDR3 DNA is TGTGCCAGCAGCCGTACAGTCGGTCAGCCCCAGCATTTT.

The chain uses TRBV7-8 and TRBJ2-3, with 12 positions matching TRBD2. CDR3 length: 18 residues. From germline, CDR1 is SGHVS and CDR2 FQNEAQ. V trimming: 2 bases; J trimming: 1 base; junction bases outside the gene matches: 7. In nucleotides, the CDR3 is TGTGCCAGCAGCTTACGGACTAGCGGGATGCGGGGCACAGATACGCAGTATTTT. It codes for CASSLRTSGMRGTDTQYF.

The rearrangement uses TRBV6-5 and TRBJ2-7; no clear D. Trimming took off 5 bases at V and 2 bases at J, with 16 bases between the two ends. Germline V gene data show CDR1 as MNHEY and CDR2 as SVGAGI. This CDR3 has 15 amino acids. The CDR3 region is CASSPQLPAPYEQYF. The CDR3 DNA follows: TGTGCCAGCAGTCCGCAGCTCCCAGCGCCCTACGAGCAGTACTTC.